The sequence of this T cell receptor (beta chain) was determined in a study of T cells in Graves' hyperthyroidism and ophthalmopathy. Amplification of TCR beta CDR3 regions was performed using RNA transcripts as template. HTBI primers drove first-round RT-PCR of the TCR CDR3. TCRdb processed the multiplex PCR reads anew with MiXCR; each CDR3 protein has one entry. Found here are hundreds of thousands of distinct CDR3 sequences, around a sixth of them singletons; the top ten hold around 15%. Hyperthyroidism, newly diagnosed and lasting under 2 months, affected patients aged 18 to 65. CDR3 length: 14 amino acids. The V gene lost 0 bases and the J gene lost 7 bases, with 13 bases spanning the gap. From germline, CDR1 is SGHRS and CDR2 YFSETQ.

The genes are TRBV5-1 and TRBJ1-2, with a possible D match to TRBD1 (6 bases). Sequenced input: blood. The clonotype originates from a woman between 50 and 59 years old with Graves' hyperthyroidism that later progressed to Graves' ophthalmopathy. The CDR3 spells CASSLAQGSFGYTF. In nucleotides, the CDR3 is TGCGCCAGCAGCTTGGCACAGGGATCTTTTGGCTACACCTTC.